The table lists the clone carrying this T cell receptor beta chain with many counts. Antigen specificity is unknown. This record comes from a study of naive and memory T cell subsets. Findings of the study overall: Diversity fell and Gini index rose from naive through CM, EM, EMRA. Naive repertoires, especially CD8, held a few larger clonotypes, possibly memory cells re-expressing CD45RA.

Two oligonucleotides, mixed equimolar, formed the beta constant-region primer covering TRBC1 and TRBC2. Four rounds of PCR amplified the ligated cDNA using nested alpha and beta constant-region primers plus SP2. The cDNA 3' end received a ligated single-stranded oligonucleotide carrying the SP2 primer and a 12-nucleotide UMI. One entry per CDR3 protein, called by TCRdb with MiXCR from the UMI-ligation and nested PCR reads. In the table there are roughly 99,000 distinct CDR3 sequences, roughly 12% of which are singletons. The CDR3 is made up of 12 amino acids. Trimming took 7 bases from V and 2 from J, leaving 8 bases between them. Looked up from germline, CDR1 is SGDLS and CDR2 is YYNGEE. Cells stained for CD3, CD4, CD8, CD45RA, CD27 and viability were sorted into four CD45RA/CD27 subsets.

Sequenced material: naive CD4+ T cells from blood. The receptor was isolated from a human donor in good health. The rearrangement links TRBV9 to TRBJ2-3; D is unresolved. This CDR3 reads CASAPNTDTQYF. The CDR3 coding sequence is TGTGCCAGCGCACCGAACACAGATACGCAGTATTTT.